This T cell receptor (beta chain) derives from a study of human T cells and chemical hapten exposure. This sample's time point: patch test 1, 2 weeks after DPC sensitization. Treatment defined: therapeutic diphenylcyclopropenone sensitization with weekly scalp DPC. People who gave samples had alopecia, were 18 to 70 years old, and were suitable for DPC. In germline, CDR1 is SQVTM, CDR2 ANQGSEA. Trimming cost V 7 bases and J 3 bases, with 10 bases left between them. The CDR3 loop spans 11 amino acids. TCRdb re-analysed the RACE reads in MiXCR, keeping a single row per CDR3 protein. Among some 87,000 distinct CDR3 sequences, over 9% were seen once, and the ten largest hold about 1.4%.

This TCR was sampled from a woman aged 50 to 65 with alopecia areata. Some clones in this sample may be carry-over from other donors' samples. Sequences were derived from whole blood, sampled in connection with sensitization to the hapten diphenylcyclopropenone (DPC). This sequence joins TRBV29-1 and TRBJ2-7, with D maybe TRBD2 (5 bases). Written as DNA, the CDR3 is TGCAGCGGAACCCGGGGCTACGAGCAGTACTTC. As protein: CSGTRGYEQYF.